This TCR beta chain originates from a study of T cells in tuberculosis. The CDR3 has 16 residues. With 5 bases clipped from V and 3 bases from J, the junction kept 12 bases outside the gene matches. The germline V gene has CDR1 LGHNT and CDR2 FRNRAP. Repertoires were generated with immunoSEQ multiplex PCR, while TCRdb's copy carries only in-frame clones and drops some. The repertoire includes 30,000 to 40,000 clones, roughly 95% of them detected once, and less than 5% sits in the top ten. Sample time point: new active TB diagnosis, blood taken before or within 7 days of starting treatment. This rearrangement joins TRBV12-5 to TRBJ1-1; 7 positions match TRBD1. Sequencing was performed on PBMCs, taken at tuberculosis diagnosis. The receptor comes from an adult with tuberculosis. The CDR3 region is CASGARQGPLDTEAFF. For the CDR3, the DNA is TGTGCTAGTGGTGCACGACAGGGTCCTCTTGACACTGAAGCTTTCTTT.